Listed here are 22 T cell receptor beta chains from one sample, sequenced in a study of blood T cell repertoires in COVID-19. Sequenced by immunoSEQ multiplex PCR; TCRdb stores in-frame clones only, minus some. The repertoire includes approximately 300,000 clones, approximately 84% of them detected once, and 3.5% to 4.5% sits in the top ten. Sequencing used PBMCs or T cells enriched from blood (not recorded which). The receptors derive from a man aged 30 to 39 who had recovered from COVID-19.

The CDR3 bases are TGTGCCAGCACGTTGGCGGGGGGCCGTGCCGAGTATTTT. Translation: CASTLAGGRAEYF. The chain uses TRBV27 and TRBJ2-3; 8 nucleotides agree with TRBD2. Germline V CDR1 and CDR2: MNHEY, SMNVEV (reference sequence). V lost 7 bases to trimming and J lost 13 bases; unmatched junction nucleotides: 13. This CDR3 has 13 amino acids.

The rearrangement joins TRBV27 to TRBJ2-5, with 7 bases lining up with TRBD1. The CDR3 extends over 15 amino acids. Germline V CDR1 and CDR2: MNHEY, SMNVEV (reference sequence). The junction had 13 bases not matched to a gene; V was cut back by 3 bases and J by 9 bases. The CDR3 nucleotides read TGTGCCAGCAGTTTCATGGGACAGTCGTCCGGGGCCCAGTACTTC. It codes for CASSFMGQSSGAQYF.

The chain carries TRBV20-1 and TRBJ2-3; no clear D. Germline assignment: CDR1 DFQATT and CDR2 SNEGSKA (reference sequence). The germline V and J ends were trimmed by 7 bases and 2 bases, with 4 bases remaining between them. The CDR3 consists of 10 residues. The CDR3 DNA is TGCAGTGTTCACACAGATACGCAGTATTTT. Its protein product is CSVHTDTQYF.

This clone was observed once. The chain links TRBV5-1 to TRBJ2-2; the D gene is possibly TRBD1 (6 bases). The germline V gene encodes CDR1 SGHRS and CDR2 YFSETQ. The CDR3 consists of 15 residues. V was clipped by 0 bases and J by 6 bases, with 12 bases between them. Here the CDR3 reads CASSLVQGASGELFF. As DNA, the CDR3 is TGCGCCAGCAGCTTGGTACAGGGAGCGTCCGGGGAGCTGTTTTTT. Combining the CDR3 with reference TRBV5-1 and TRBJ2-2 gives the whole variable domain KAGVTQTPRYLIKTRGQQVTLSCSPISGHRSVSWYQQTPGQGLQFLFEYFSETQRNKGNFPGRFSGRQFSNSRSEMNVSTLELGDSALYLCASSLVQGASGELFFGEGSRLTVL.

This clone was seen just once. The gene calls are TRBV7-2 and TRBJ2-6; 8 bases are a match to TRBD1. In germline, CDR1 is SGHTA, CDR2 FQGNSA. The CDR3 spans 16 residues. The junction had 5 bases not matched to a gene; V was cut back by 3 bases and J by 4 bases. The CDR3 coding sequence is TGTGCCAGCAGCTTTGGGACAGGAACAGGGGCCAACGTCCTGACTTTC. Protein product: CASSFGTGTGANVLTF.

This clone came up once. The chain is built from TRBV5-4 and TRBJ2-1; TRBD1 agrees at 8 bases. This CDR3 is 15 amino acids long. Looked up from germline, CDR1 is SGHNT and CDR2 is YYREEE (reference sequence). With 5 bases clipped from V and 3 bases from J, the junction kept 7 bases outside the gene matches. This chain's CDR3 is CASRAVGQGYNEQFF. The CDR3 coding sequence is TGTGCCAGCAGGGCCGTCGGACAGGGCTACAATGAGCAGTTCTTC.

The chain recombines TRBV7-2 with TRBJ2-2; 9 nucleotides agree with TRBD2. Per the germline V gene, CDR1 is SGHTA and CDR2 is FQGNSA. V trimming: 6 bases; J trimming: 6 bases; junction bases outside the gene matches: 11. There are 16 residues in the CDR3. CDR3 nucleotide sequence: TGTGCCAGCAGGACCGCGGGGACTAGCCCGGCCGGGGAGCTGTTTTTT. Its translation: CASRTAGTSPAGELFF.

The J gene is TRBJ2-3, the V gene TRBV6-4; 7 bases are shared with TRBD2. There are 14 residues in the CDR3. Germline V gene lookup returns CDR1 MRHNA and CDR2 SNTAGT. The trim removed 3 bases at V and 2 bases at J, leaving 2 bases unmatched. Written as DNA, the CDR3 is TGTGCCAGCAGTGAAGCGGGGACCACAGATACGCAGTATTTT. Translation gives CASSEAGTTDTQYF.

The chain recombines TRBV18 with TRBJ2-7, with TRBD1 matching over 10 bases. Germline V CDR1 and CDR2: KGHSH, LQKENI. The CDR3 loop spans 15 amino acids. With V trimmed by 4 bases and J by 2 bases, 5 bases remained unmatched. The CDR3 DNA is TGTGCCAGCTCACGCGGACAGGGGGGGACCTACGAGCAGTACTTC. Translation gives CASSRGQGGTYEQYF.

The V call is TRBV5-1, the J call TRBJ2-7, with 7 bases that match TRBD2. J was trimmed by 6 bases and V by 4 bases; bases with no gene match: 4. CDR3 length equals 12 residues. Germline values: CDR1 SGHRS, CDR2 YFSETQ. The DNA for the CDR3 is TGCGCCAGCAGCCCGGGGGGTCCCGAGCAGTACTTC. Its protein product is CASSPGGPEQYF.

The CDR3 sequence is CASTQYMTGTNEKLFF. CDR3 nucleotide sequence: TGTGCCAGCACCCAGTATATGACAGGAACTAATGAAAAACTGTTTTTT. The chain recombines TRBV3-1 (or the pseudogene TRBV3-2) with TRBJ1-4; the D gene is possibly TRBD1 (6 bases). This CDR3 contains 16 residues. Germline CDR1 and CDR2: LGHDT and YNNKEL (reference sequence). V shed 7 bases and J shed 1 base, with 16 bases lying between them.

The genes are TRBV28 and TRBJ1-4, with D uncertain. The V gene lost 4 bases and the J gene lost 1 base, with 10 bases spanning the gap. Per the germline V gene, CDR1 is MDHEN and CDR2 is SYDVKM. This CDR3 spans 15 amino acids. Here the CDR3 reads CASSSPFRTNEKLFF. The DNA of the CDR3 is TGTGCCAGCAGTTCCCCGTTTAGAACTAATGAAAAACTGTTTTTT. The whole variable domain, filled in from reference TRBV28 and TRBJ1-4, reads DVKVTQSSRYLVKRTGEKVFLECVQDMDHENMFWYRQDPGLGLRLIYFSYDVKMKEKGDIPEGYSVSREKKERFSLILESASTNQTSMYLCASSSPFRTNEKLFFGSGTQLSVL.

This chain uses TRBV5-8 with TRBJ2-3; 11 bases agree with TRBD1. The ends lost 0 bases at V and 2 bases at J; junction bases unmatched: 5. The CDR3 totals 17 residues. The germline CDR1 and CDR2 sequences are SGHTS and YDEGEE. The CDR3 coding sequence is TGTGCCAGCAGCTTGGTCGGGACAGGGGGGGTCACAGATACGCAGTATTTT. It yields the protein CASSLVGTGGVTDTQYF.

V and J are TRBV4-1 and TRBJ1-2; 8 nucleotides agree with TRBD1. This CDR3 comprises 16 residues. From germline, CDR1 is MGHRA and CDR2 YSYEKL. J gave up 3 bases and V 4 bases, and 10 bases lay outside the gene matches. In DNA form, the CDR3 reads TGCGCCAGCAGCCGAACGGAGAAGACAGGGGACTATGGCTACACCTTC. Its protein is CASSRTEKTGDYGYTF.

The table lists this clone with a count of one. This chain connects TRBV3-1 (or the pseudogene TRBV3-2) to TRBJ2-7; D might be TRBD2 (6 bases). Per the germline V gene, CDR1 is LGHDT and CDR2 is YNNKEL (reference sequence). V lost 1 base, J lost 6 bases, and 13 bases lay in between. There are 14 residues in the CDR3. The CDR3 spells CASSQVLGEVEQYF. CDR3 bases: TGTGCCAGCAGCCAAGTGCTGGGGGAGGTCGAGCAGTACTTC.

V usage is TRBV5-4 and J usage is TRBJ2-3; D unclear. The ends were cut back, 0 bases at V and 2 bases at J, with 7 bases in the middle. Germline values: CDR1 SGHNT, CDR2 YYREEE (reference sequence). This CDR3 region has 14 residues. As DNA, the CDR3 is TGTGCCAGCAGCTTGGACGAGAACACAGATACGCAGTATTTT. It specifies CASSLDENTDTQYF.

The J gene is TRBJ2-4, the V gene TRBV10-1; TRBD1 matches at 10 bases. Germline CDR1 and CDR2: WNHNN and SYGVQD (reference sequence). J lost 7 bases, V lost 6 bases, and 9 bases had no gene match. This CDR3 is 15 amino acids long. For the CDR3, the DNA is TGCGCCAGCAGCGGATTAGGGACAGGGGCGAACATTCAGTACTTC. Its protein is CASSGLGTGANIQYF.

Only one count was recorded for this clone. This chain connects TRBV7-9 to TRBJ2-3; 11 bases agree with TRBD2. J gave up 5 bases and V 2 bases, and 6 bases lay outside the gene matches. Looked up from germline, CDR1 is SEHNR and CDR2 is FQNEAQ (reference sequence). The CDR3 totals 16 residues. CDR3 sequence: CASSLSSGRIIDTQYF. The CDR3 DNA follows: TGTGCCAGCAGCTTATCTAGCGGGAGGATCATAGATACGCAGTATTTT.

The V call is TRBV18, the J call TRBJ2-1, with 10 bases matching TRBD2. Germline V gives CDR1 KGHSH, CDR2 LQKENI. After removal of 2 bases from V and 6 bases from J, the junction contained 4 bases not matched to a gene. This CDR3 spans 15 amino acids. The CDR3 region has the DNA TGTGCCAGCTCACCATCCCCTAGCGGGGGCAATGAGCAGTTCTTC. Translation: CASSPSPSGGNEQFF.

This CDR3 is CASRDSRPNTEAFF. The CDR3, as DNA: TGTGCCAGCAGGGACAGCCGACCGAACACTGAAGCTTTCTTT. The gene calls are TRBV11-2 and TRBJ1-1; TRBD1 is a possible D gene (6 bases). V was clipped by 6 bases and J by 1 base, with 12 bases between them. Germline V gives CDR1 SGHAT, CDR2 FQNNGV. This CDR3 has 14 residues. Full variable domain (remainder filled in from reference TRBV11-2 and TRBJ1-1): EAGVAQSPRYKIIEKRQSVAFWCNPISGHATLYWYQQILGQGPKLLIQFQNNGVVDDSQLPKDRFSAERLKGVDSTLKIQPAKLEDSAVYLCASRDSRPNTEAFFGQGTRLTVV.

CDR3 in DNA: TGTGCCAGCAGTTTTCAGGGGATGAGTGGCTACACCTTC. This translates into CASSFQGMSGYTF. The chain links TRBV12-3 or TRBV12-4 to TRBJ1-2; possible D gene TRBD1, 6 bases. This CDR3 has 13 amino acids. Trimming left V 3 bases short and J 7 bases short, with 12 bases between.

The chain has TRBV4-1 and TRBJ2-3; no clear D. Germline V lookup: CDR1 MGHRA, CDR2 YSYEKL. V gave up 4 bases and J gave up 1 base, with 6 bases separating them. The CDR3 loop spans 13 amino acids. The CDR3 DNA reads as TGCGCCAGCAGCCCCACGGGCACAGATACGCAGTATTTT. This translates into CASSPTGTDTQYF.